The 9 T cell receptor beta chains listed next were all sequenced from one sample in a study of cytomegalovirus exposure and HLA in healthy donors. PCR used 60 Vbeta primers and 13 Jbeta primers. Using immunoSEQ multiplex PCR, the repertoire was profiled, and TCRdb retains in-frame clones only, with some absent. This sample carries under 150,000 clones, 76% of them seen once, and the ten largest clones take 1.5% to 2%. Sequenced: PBMCs. The origin of the receptors is a female donor in good health and CMV-seropositive.

This clone was counted a single time. This rearrangement joins TRBV5-1 to TRBJ1-1; maybe TRBD1 (6 bases). V was cut by 3 bases and J by 4 bases, with 13 bases left in between. The germline V gene has CDR1 SGHRS and CDR2 YFSETQ. This CDR3 region has 14 residues. The CDR3 sequence is CASSSRQAGTEAFF. The CDR3 region has the DNA TGCGCCAGCAGCTCCCGACAGGCTGGCACTGAAGCTTTCTTT.

V gene TRBV13 combines with J gene TRBJ2-5; D may be TRBD1 (6 bases). The J call may be in error: the DNA end matches TRBJ2-7 better. Germline V gene lookup returns CDR1 PRHDT and CDR2 FYEKMQ (reference sequence). This CDR3 is 14 amino acids long. In DNA form, the CDR3 reads TGTGCCAGCAGCTTAGTGGGACAAGTCTACGAGCAGTACTTC. Translated, it gives CASSLVGQVYEQYF.

This sequence joins TRBV4-1 and TRBJ1-4; 10 nucleotides line up with TRBD1. The CDR3 covers 15 residues. V lost 0 bases, J lost 6 bases, and 1 base stayed unmatched. Germline V lookup: CDR1 MGHRA, CDR2 YSYEKL. The CDR3 loop is CASSQEGTGDEKLFF. The CDR3 DNA is TGCGCCAGCAGCCAAGAGGGGACAGGGGATGAAAAACTGTTTTTT.

V usage is TRBV27 and J usage is TRBJ2-3, with a tentative D call TRBD2 (5 bases). Germline values: CDR1 MNHEY, CDR2 SMNVEV (reference sequence). The ends were cut back, 6 bases at V and 5 bases at J, with 12 bases in the middle. The length of the CDR3 is 13 residues. Written as DNA, the CDR3 is TGTGCCAGCAGCCAAAAACGGGGAGATACGCAGTATTTT. Its translation: CASSQKRGDTQYF.

V usage is TRBV2 and J usage is TRBJ2-7; the match to TRBD1 covers 7 bases. Germline CDR1 reads SNHLY; CDR2 reads FYNNEI. CDR3 size: 14 residues. Losses at the gene ends were 6 bases for V and 0 bases for J; bases not matched to a gene: 5. The CDR3 sequence is CASRSQGDSYEQYF. DNA of the CDR3: TGTGCCAGCAGATCCCAGGGGGACTCCTACGAGCAGTACTTC. Supplemented by reference TRBV2 and TRBJ2-7, the full variable domain reads EPEVTQTPSHQVTQMGQEVILRCVPISNHLYFYWYRQILGQKVEFLVSFYNNEISEKSEIFDDQFSVERPDGSNFTLKIRSTKLEDSAMYFCASRSQGDSYEQYFGPGTRLTVT.

The CDR3 reads CASRTTDSYNEQFF. CDR3 in DNA: TGTGCCAGTAGGACGACAGACTCCTACAATGAGCAGTTCTTC. This chain uses TRBV2 with TRBJ2-1, with D possibly being TRBD1 (5 bases). Trimming removed 9 bases at V and 0 bases at J, with 12 bases between. Germline assignment: CDR1 SNHLY and CDR2 FYNNEI. This CDR3 spans 14 amino acids.

Here the CDR3 DNA reads TGCGCCAGCAGCCAACTAACTAGTTCCTACGAGCAGTACTTC. Translating gives CASSQLTSSYEQYF. The chain links TRBV4-1 to TRBJ2-7, with a possible D match to TRBD2 (5 bases). Germline CDR1 MGHRA, CDR2 YSYEKL. V lost 2 bases and J 1 base, leaving 9 bases between the germline ends. The CDR3 loop spans 14 amino acids.

This chain connects TRBV6-1 to TRBJ2-7; no clear D. Germline V gives CDR1 MNHNS, CDR2 SASEGT. The CDR3 has 13 amino acids. The V end lost 6 bases, the J end lost 4 bases, and 13 bases lay between the germline ends. CDR3 protein: CASSRNREYEQYF. CDR3 bases: TGTGCCAGCAGCCGAAATAGAGAATACGAGCAGTACTTC.

This clone occurred once. This sequence joins TRBV27 and TRBJ2-7; TRBD2 matches 10 bases. This CDR3 comprises 15 residues. V trimming: 6 bases; J trimming: 0 bases; junction bases outside the gene matches: 5. The germline gives CDR1 MNHEY, CDR2 SMNVEV (reference sequence). The CDR3, as DNA: TGTGCCAGCAGGAGAGCGGGGGGGAGCTCCTACGAGCAGTACTTC. The encoded protein is CASRRAGGSSYEQYF.